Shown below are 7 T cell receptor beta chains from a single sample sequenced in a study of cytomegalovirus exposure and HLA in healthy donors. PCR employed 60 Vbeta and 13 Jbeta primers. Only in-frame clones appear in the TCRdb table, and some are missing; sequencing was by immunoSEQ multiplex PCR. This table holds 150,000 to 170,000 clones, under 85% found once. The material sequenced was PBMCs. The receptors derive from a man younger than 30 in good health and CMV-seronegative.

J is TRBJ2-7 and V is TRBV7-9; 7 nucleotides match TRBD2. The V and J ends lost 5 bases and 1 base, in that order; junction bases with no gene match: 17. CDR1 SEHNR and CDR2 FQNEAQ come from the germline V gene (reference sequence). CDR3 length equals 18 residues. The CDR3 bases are TGTGCCAGCAGCCCCAAGCGGGGACCCTTAAATTTTTCCTACGAGCAGTACTTC. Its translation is CASSPKRGPLNFSYEQYF.

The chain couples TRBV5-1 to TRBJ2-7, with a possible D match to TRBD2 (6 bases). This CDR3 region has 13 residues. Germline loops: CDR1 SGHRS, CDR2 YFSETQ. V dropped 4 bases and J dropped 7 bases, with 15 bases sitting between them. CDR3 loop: CASSRGAGEEQYF. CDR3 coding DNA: TGCGCCAGCAGCAGGGGAGCGGGTGAGGAGCAGTACTTC.

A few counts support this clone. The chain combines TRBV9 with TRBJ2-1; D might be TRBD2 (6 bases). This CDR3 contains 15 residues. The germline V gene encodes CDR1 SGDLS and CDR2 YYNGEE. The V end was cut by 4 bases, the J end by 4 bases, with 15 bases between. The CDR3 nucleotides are TGTGCCAGCAGCCCCCGTGGCGGGACTTACAATGAGCAGTTCTTC. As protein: CASSPRGGTYNEQFF.

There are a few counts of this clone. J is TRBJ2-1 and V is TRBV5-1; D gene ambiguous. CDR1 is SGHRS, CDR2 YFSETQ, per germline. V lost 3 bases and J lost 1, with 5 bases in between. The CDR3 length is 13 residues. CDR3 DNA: TGCGCCAGCAGCTCAGATTCCTACAATGAGCAGTTCTTC. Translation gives CASSSDSYNEQFF.

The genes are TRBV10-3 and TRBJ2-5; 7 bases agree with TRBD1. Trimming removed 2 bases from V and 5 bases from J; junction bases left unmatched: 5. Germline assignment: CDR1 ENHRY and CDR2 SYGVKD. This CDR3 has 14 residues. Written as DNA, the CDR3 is TGTGCCATCAGTGAGCCGGGACAGATGGAGACCCAGTACTTC. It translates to CAISEPGQMETQYF.

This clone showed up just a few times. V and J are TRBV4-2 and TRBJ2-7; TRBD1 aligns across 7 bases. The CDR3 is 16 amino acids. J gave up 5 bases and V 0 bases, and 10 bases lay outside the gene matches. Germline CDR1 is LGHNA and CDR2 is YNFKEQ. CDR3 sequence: CASSQEGTRGSHEQYF. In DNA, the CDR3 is TGTGCCAGCAGCCAAGAGGGGACCAGGGGGTCCCACGAGCAGTACTTC.

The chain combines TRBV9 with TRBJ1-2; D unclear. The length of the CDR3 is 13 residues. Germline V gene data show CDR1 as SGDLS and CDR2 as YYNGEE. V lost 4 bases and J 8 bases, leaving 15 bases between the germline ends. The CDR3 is CASSPVLTGGYTF. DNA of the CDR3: TGTGCCAGCAGCCCCGTTCTCACGGGGGGCTACACCTTC.